Shown below are 9 T cell receptor beta chains from a single sample sequenced in a study of T-cell memory formation after mild COVID-19. TCRdb passed the 5' RACE reads through MiXCR, listing each CDR3 protein once. The sample carries almost 550,000 distinct CDR3 sequences, roughly 22% recorded once. The source material was PBMCs or a T cell subset sorted from them (not recorded which). The receptors come from an adult woman who had mild COVID-19 (a few samples of this study predate the infection). Cell type and time point are not known.

This chain connects TRBV12-3 or TRBV12-4 to TRBJ2-7; D perhaps matches TRBD2 (6 bases). The CDR3 totals 12 residues. V dropped 8 bases and J dropped 7 bases, with 15 bases sitting between them. Written as DNA, the CDR3 is TGTGCCAGCTCCCACCCGGCGGGGGAGCAGTACTTC. Protein product: CASSHPAGEQYF.

This clonotype has ten or more counts. The chain combines TRBV7-9 with TRBJ2-7; 13 bases agree with TRBD2. Germline V gene data show CDR1 as SEHNR and CDR2 as FQNEAQ (reference sequence). The V segment lost 5 bases and the J segment 4 bases; nucleotides outside the gene matches: 5. The CDR3 totals 15 residues. As DNA, the CDR3 is TGTGCCAGCAGCGACGGACTAGCGGGAGCTTACGAGCAGTACTTC. Encoded protein: CASSDGLAGAYEQYF.

The rearrangement links TRBV4-3 to TRBJ2-3; D gene unclear. V dropped 0 bases and J dropped 2 bases, with 12 bases sitting between them. This CDR3 comprises 16 residues. Germline V gene sequence: CDR1 LGHNA, CDR2 YSLEER. CDR3 protein: CASSQDRAGVTDTQYF. The CDR3 coding sequence is TGCGCCAGCAGCCAAGATAGGGCAGGCGTCACAGATACGCAGTATTTT.

This clonotype was counted only a few times. CDR3 amino acids: CATGSGRERKDTQYF. As DNA, the CDR3 is TGTGCCACCGGATCGGGTAGGGAGAGGAAAGATACGCAGTATTTT. The chain is built from TRBV15 and TRBJ2-3, with D tentatively TRBD2 (5 bases). Trimming shortened V by 8 bases and J by 5 bases, and 20 bases separated the two germline ends. This CDR3 region has 15 residues. Germline V gene data show CDR1 as LNHNV and CDR2 as YYDKDF (reference sequence).

V and J are TRBV7-2 and TRBJ2-1; the D gene is possibly TRBD1 (6 bases). The CDR3 has 17 amino acids. Germline CDR1 and CDR2: SGHTA and FQGNSA. V shed 4 bases and J shed 2 bases, with 18 bases lying between them. CDR3 in DNA: TGTGCCAGCAGCTCCTTCCCCAGGGGCCCTACCTACAATGAGCAGTTCTTC. Its translation: CASSSFPRGPTYNEQFF.

In its sample, this clonotype was seen a few times. The rearrangement links TRBV6-2 or TRBV6-3 to TRBJ2-7; unclear D gene. The CDR3 has 13 amino acids. Germline V gene data show CDR1 as MNHEY and CDR2 as SVGEGT. The germline V and J ends were trimmed by 2 bases and 6 bases, with 11 bases remaining between them. The CDR3 reads CASSYSSLGEQYF. CDR3 DNA sequence: TGTGCCAGCAGTTACAGTTCGCTCGGCGAGCAGTACTTC.

The CDR3 sequence is CASSLGGKNPEQFF. The CDR3 nucleotides are TGTGCCAGCAGCTTAGGGGGTAAGAATCCTGAGCAGTTCTTC. V is TRBV7-9 and J is TRBJ2-1; no definite D call. The ends were cut back, 1 base at V and 9 bases at J, with 13 bases in the middle. The CDR3 covers 14 residues. In germline, CDR1 is SEHNR, CDR2 FQNEAQ (reference sequence).

This clonotype was detected only a few times. The chain joins TRBV3-1 to TRBJ2-7, with 7 bases matching TRBD2. The V gene's germline CDR1 is LGHDT and CDR2 YNNKEL (reference sequence). The CDR3 extends over 13 amino acids. Germline trimming cut 4 bases from V and 5 bases from J; bases unmatched to any gene: 5. The CDR3 spells CASSRLALDEQYF. The CDR3 DNA sequence: TGTGCCAGCAGCCGACTAGCCCTTGACGAGCAGTACTTC.

This rearrangement joins TRBV6-5 to TRBJ2-7, with TRBD2 matching 7 bases. J lost 0 bases, V lost 2 bases, and 7 bases had no gene match. The germline gives CDR1 MNHEY, CDR2 SVGAGI. The CDR3 sequence is 16 residues long. The CDR3: CASSYRSGKSSYEQYF. CDR3 nucleotide sequence: TGTGCCAGCAGTTACAGGAGCGGGAAGAGCTCCTACGAGCAGTACTTC.